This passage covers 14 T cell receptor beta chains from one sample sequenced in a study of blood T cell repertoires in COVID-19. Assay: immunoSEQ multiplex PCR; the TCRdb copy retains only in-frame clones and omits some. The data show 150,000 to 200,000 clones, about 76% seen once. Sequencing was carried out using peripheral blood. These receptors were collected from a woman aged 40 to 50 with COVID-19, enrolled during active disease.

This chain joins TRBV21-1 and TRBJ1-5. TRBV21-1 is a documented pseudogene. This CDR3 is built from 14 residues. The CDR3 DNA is TGTGCCAGCATATACCACGGGGGCAATCAGCCCCAGCATTTT. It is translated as CASIYHGGNQPQHF.

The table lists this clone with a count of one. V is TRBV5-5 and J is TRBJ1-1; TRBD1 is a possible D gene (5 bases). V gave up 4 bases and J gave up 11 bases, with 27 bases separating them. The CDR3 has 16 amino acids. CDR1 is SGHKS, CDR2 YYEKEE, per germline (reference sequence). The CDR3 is CASSPVGEAGKEQAFF. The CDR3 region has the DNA TGTGCCAGCAGCCCGGTGGGGGAGGCCGGGAAAGAACAGGCTTTCTTT.

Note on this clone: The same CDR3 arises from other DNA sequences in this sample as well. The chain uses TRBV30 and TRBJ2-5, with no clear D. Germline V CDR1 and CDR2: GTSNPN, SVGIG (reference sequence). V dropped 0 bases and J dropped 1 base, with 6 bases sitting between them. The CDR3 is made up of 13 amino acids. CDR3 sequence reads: CAWSVSFQETQYF. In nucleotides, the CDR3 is TGTGCCTGGAGTGTAAGCTTCCAAGAGACCCAGTACTTC.

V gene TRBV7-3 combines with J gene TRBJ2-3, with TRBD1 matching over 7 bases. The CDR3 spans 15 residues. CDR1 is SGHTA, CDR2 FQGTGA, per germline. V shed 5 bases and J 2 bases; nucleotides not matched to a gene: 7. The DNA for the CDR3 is TGTGCCAGCAGCGTTCGGACAGGCTCCACAGATACGCAGTATTTT. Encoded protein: CASSVRTGSTDTQYF.

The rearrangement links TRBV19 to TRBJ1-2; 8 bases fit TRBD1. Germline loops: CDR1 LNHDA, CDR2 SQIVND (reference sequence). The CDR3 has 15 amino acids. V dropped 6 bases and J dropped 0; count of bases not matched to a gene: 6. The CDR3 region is CASRRETGANYGYTF. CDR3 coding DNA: TGTGCCAGTAGGCGAGAGACAGGGGCTAACTATGGCTACACCTTC.

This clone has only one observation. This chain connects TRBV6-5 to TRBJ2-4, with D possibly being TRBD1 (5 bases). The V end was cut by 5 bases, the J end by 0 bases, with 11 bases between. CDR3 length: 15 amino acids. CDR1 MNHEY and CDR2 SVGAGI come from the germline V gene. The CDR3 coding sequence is TGTGCCAGCAGTACGGACACACTAGCCAAAAACATTCAGTACTTC. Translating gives CASSTDTLAKNIQYF.

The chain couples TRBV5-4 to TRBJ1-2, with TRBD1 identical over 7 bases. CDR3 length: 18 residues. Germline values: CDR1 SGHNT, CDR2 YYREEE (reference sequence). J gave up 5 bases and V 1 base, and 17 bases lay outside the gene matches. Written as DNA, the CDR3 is TGTGCCAGCAGCTTGCCATTCCGGGACAGAGTTAGGGGGTATGGCTACACCTTC. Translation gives CASSLPFRDRVRGYGYTF.

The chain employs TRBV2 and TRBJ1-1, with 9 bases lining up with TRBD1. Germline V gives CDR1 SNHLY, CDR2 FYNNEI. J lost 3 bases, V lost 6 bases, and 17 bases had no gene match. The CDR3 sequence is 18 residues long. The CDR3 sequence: CASRSYRDREGLDTEAFF. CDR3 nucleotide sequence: TGTGCCAGCAGATCTTACCGGGACAGGGAAGGATTAGACACTGAAGCTTTCTTT.

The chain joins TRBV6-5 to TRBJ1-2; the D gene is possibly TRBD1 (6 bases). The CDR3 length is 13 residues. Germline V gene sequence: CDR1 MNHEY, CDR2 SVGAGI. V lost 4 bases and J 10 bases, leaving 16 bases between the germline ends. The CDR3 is CASSLGGLYLYTF. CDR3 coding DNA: TGTGCCAGCAGTTTAGGGGGACTATATCTCTACACCTTC.

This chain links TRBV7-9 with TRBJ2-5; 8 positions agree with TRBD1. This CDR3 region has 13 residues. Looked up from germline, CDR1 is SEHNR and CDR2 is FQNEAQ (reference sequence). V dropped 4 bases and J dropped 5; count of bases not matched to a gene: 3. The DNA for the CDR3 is TGTGCCAGCAGCTCCAGGGGGCCGGAGACCCAGTACTTC. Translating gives CASSSRGPETQYF.

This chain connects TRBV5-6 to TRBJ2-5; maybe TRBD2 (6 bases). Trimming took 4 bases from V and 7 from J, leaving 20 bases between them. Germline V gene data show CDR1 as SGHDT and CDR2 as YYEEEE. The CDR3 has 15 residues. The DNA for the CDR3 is TGTGCCAGCAGCCCGTCCTTTGGGGCCGGGGGGACCCAGTACTTC. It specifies CASSPSFGAGGTQYF.

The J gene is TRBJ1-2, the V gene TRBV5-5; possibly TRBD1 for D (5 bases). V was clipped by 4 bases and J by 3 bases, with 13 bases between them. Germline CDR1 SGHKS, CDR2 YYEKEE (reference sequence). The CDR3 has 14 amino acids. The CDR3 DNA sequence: TGTGCCAGCAGCCGGGAGGGGACCTACTATGGCTACACCTTC. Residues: CASSREGTYYGYTF.

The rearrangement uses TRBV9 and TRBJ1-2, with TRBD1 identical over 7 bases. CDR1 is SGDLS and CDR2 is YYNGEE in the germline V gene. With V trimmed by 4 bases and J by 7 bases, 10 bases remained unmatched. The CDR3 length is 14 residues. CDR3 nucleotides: TGTGCCAGCAGCCCCCAACAGGGGTATCGTGGCTACACCTTC. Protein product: CASSPQQGYRGYTF.

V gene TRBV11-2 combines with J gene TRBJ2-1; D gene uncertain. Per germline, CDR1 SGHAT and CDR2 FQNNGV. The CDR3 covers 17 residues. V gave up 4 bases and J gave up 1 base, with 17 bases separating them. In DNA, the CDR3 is TGTGCCAGCAGCTCCTCGGGTGTGGGTTTTTCCTACAATGAGCAGTTCTTC. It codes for CASSSSGVGFSYNEQFF.